This TCR beta chain emerged from a study of human T cells and chemical hapten exposure. Regarding time point: patch test 1, 2 weeks after DPC sensitization. Treatment given: therapeutic diphenylcyclopropenone sensitization with weekly scalp DPC. One entry per CDR3 protein results from TCRdb running MiXCR on the RACE reads. The sample holds fewer than 500,000 distinct CDR3 sequences, about 4.4% seen once. The CDR3 loop spans 13 amino acids. V dropped 7 bases and J dropped 5 bases, with 14 bases sitting between them. In germline, CDR1 is LNHDA, CDR2 SQIVND (reference sequence). This clonotype occurred many times.

The sequenced sample was whole blood, obtained in connection with sensitization to the hapten diphenylcyclopropenone (DPC). This chain connects TRBV19 to TRBJ1-2; D perhaps matches TRBD1 (5 bases). This TCR was sampled from a woman in her forties or fifties with alopecia areata. Some clones in this sample may be carry-over from other donors' samples. CDR3 nucleotides: TGTGCCAGTACCAAATCTACAGGTTATGGCTACACCTTC. The encoded protein is CASTKSTGYGYTF.